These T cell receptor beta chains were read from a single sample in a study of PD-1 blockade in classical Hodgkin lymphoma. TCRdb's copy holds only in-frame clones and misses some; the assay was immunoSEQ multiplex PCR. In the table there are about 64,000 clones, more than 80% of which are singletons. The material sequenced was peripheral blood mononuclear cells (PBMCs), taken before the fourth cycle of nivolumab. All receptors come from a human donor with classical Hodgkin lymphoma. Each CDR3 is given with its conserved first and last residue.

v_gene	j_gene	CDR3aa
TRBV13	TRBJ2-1	CASSLNPSGVYNEQFF
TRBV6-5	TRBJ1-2	CASSYTQEDYGYTF
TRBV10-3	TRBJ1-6	CAISEGTGINSPLHF
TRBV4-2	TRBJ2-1	CASSQGLADSYNEQFF
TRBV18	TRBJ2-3	CASSPTDTQYF
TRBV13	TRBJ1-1	CASSLDGNTEAFF
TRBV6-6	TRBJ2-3	CASSKDRAGNTQYF
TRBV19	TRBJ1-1	CASSPFTGRLNNEAFF
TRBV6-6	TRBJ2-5	CASSYRGSETQYF
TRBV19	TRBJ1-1	CASSRDRGLRAEAFF
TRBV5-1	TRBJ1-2	CASSGDKKGYTF